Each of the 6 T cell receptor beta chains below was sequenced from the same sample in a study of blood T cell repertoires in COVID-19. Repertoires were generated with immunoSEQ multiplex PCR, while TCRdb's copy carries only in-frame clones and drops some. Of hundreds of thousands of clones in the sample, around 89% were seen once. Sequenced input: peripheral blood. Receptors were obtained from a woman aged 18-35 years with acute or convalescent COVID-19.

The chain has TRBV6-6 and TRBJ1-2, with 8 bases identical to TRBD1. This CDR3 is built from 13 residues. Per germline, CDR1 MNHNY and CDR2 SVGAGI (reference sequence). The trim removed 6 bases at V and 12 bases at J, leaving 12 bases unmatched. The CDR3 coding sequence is TGTGCCAGCAGACTCCGGGACAGGCCGTCGAACACCTTC. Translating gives CASRLRDRPSNTF.

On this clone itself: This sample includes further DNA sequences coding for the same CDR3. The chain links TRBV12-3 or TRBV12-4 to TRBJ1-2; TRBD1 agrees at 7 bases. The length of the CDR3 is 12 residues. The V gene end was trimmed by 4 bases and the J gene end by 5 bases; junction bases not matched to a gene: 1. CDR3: CASSSQGYGYTF. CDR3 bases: TGTGCCAGCAGTTCACAGGGGTATGGCTACACCTTC.

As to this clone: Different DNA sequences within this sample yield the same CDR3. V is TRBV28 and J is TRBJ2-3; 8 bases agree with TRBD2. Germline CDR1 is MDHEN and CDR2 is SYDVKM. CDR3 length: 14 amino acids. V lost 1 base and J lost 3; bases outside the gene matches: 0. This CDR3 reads CASSLSGGTDTQYF. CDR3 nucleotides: TGTGCCAGCAGTTTATCGGGGGGGACAGATACGCAGTATTTT.

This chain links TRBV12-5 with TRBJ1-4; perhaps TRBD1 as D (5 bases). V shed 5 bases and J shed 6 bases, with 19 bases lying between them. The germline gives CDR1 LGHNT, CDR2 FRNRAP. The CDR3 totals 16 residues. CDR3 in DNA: TGTGCTAGTGGTAATAACCCTCGGGGGAAGGATGAAAAACTGTTTTTT. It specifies CASGNNPRGKDEKLFF.

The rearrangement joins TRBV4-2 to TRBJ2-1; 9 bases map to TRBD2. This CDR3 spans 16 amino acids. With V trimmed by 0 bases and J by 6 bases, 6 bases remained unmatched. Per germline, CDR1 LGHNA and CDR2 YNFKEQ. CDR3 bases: TGTGCCAGCAGCCAAGATCACAGCGGGGGGAGCAATGAGCAGTTCTTC. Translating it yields CASSQDHSGGSNEQFF.

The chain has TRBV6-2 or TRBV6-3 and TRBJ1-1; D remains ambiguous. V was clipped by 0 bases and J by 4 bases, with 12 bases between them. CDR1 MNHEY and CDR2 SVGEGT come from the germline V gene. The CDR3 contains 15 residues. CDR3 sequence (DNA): TGTGCCAGCAGTTACTCGGAGGGTTTCGCCACTGAAGCTTTCTTT. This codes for CASSYSEGFATEAFF.